Listed below are T cell receptor beta chains from one sample, sequenced in a study of blood T cell repertoires in COVID-19. Libraries were prepared by immunoSEQ multiplex PCR; TCRdb keeps only in-frame clonotypes and omits some of them. The table includes about 150,000 clones, approximately 90% detected once. Sequences were obtained from PBMCs or T cells enriched from blood (not recorded which). The receptors derive from a woman in her forties who had been exposed to COVID-19. Both conserved end residues are part of each CDR3. Each record gives: D gene, CDR3 length, clone size, J gene, V gene, CDR3 protein, CDR3 DNA. D genes are given only for firm matches. Expanded clones get a size class; other rows say once, few or many, or leave the size out.

D gene: TRBD1
CDR3 length: 14
clone size: once
J gene: TRBJ2-7
V gene: TRBV5-1
CDR3 protein: CASSKTTGGYEQYF
CDR3 DNA: TGCGCCAGCAGCAAAACGACAGGGGGCTACGAGCAGTACTTC

D gene: TRBD1
CDR3 length: 15
clone size: NA
J gene: TRBJ1-5
V gene: TRBV4-2
CDR3 protein: CASSQGTGTNQPQHF
CDR3 DNA: TGTGCCAGCAGCCAGGGGACAGGAACTAATCAGCCCCAGCATTTT

D gene: NA
CDR3 length: 17
clone size: NA
J gene: TRBJ1-4
V gene: TRBV15
CDR3 protein: CATSRDQGSATNEKLFF
CDR3 DNA: TGTGCCACCAGCAGAGATCAGGGTTCTGCAACTAATGAAAAACTGTTTTTT

D gene: NA
CDR3 length: 13
clone size: NA
J gene: TRBJ1-1
V gene: TRBV12-3/TRBV12-4
CDR3 protein: CASSPGTLTEAFF
CDR3 DNA: TGTGCCAGCAGTCCCGGGACTCTGACTGAAGCTTTCTTT

D gene: NA
CDR3 length: 13
clone size: NA
J gene: TRBJ1-1
V gene: TRBV12-5
CDR3 protein: CASGLGGNTEAFF
CDR3 DNA: TGTGCTAGTGGTTTGGGCGGGAACACTGAAGCTTTCTTT

D gene: NA
CDR3 length: 12
clone size: NA
J gene: TRBJ1-2
V gene: TRBV5-1
CDR3 protein: CASSLEAIGYTF
CDR3 DNA: TGCGCCAGCAGCTTGGAAGCTATCGGCTACACCTTC

D gene: TRBD2
CDR3 length: 16
clone size: NA
J gene: TRBJ2-5
V gene: TRBV19
CDR3 protein: CASTPGLAGLDETQYF
CDR3 DNA: TGTGCCAGTACCCCAGGACTAGCGGGACTCGATGAGACCCAGTACTTC

D gene: NA
CDR3 length: 14
clone size: NA
J gene: TRBJ1-4
V gene: TRBV7-2
CDR3 protein: CASSLMAGPEKLFF
CDR3 DNA: TGTGCCAGCAGCTTAATGGCGGGACCTGAAAAACTGTTTTTT

D gene: TRBD1
CDR3 length: 13
clone size: NA
J gene: TRBJ1-2
V gene: TRBV9
CDR3 protein: CASSNRGAYGYTF
CDR3 DNA: TGTGCCAGCAGTAACAGGGGAGCCTATGGCTACACCTTC

D gene: NA
CDR3 length: 13
clone size: NA
J gene: TRBJ1-3
V gene: TRBV2
CDR3 protein: CATTPDSGNTIYF
CDR3 DNA: TGTGCCACGACACCGGACTCTGGAAACACCATATATTTT

D gene: TRBD1
CDR3 length: 13
clone size: NA
J gene: TRBJ1-1
V gene: TRBV7-9
CDR3 protein: CASSETGATEAFF
CDR3 DNA: TGTGCCAGCAGCGAAACAGGGGCCACTGAAGCTTTCTTT

D gene: NA
CDR3 length: 14
clone size: NA
J gene: TRBJ1-3
V gene: TRBV19
CDR3 protein: CASNERSSGNTIYF
CDR3 DNA: TGTGCCAGTAACGAACGGTCCTCTGGAAACACCATATATTTT

D gene: TRBD1
CDR3 length: 15
clone size: NA
J gene: TRBJ1-1
V gene: TRBV28
CDR3 protein: CASSSDRVKSTEAFF
CDR3 DNA: TGTGCCAGCAGTTCCGACAGGGTAAAGAGCACTGAAGCTTTCTTT

D gene: TRBD1
CDR3 length: 15
clone size: NA
J gene: TRBJ2-2
V gene: TRBV27
CDR3 protein: CASRKQGGNTGELFF
CDR3 DNA: TGTGCCAGCAGGAAACAGGGGGGGAACACCGGGGAGCTGTTTTTT

D gene: NA
CDR3 length: 12
clone size: once
J gene: TRBJ1-2
V gene: TRBV12-3/TRBV12-4
CDR3 protein: CASTRGRGGYTF
CDR3 DNA: TGTGCCAGCACCCGAGGGCGGGGTGGCTACACCTTC

D gene: NA
CDR3 length: 15
clone size: few
J gene: TRBJ2-7
V gene: TRBV6-5
CDR3 protein: CASSYSSSGSHEQYF
CDR3 DNA: TGTGCCAGCAGTTACTCGAGCTCAGGGTCTCACGAGCAGTACTTC

D gene: TRBD1
CDR3 length: 16
clone size: NA
J gene: TRBJ1-5
V gene: TRBV7-9
CDR3 protein: CASSLGPDRGHQPQHF
CDR3 DNA: TGTGCCAGCAGCTTGGGTCCGGACAGGGGGCACCAGCCCCAGCATTTT

D gene: TRBD1
CDR3 length: 15
clone size: NA
J gene: TRBJ2-5
V gene: TRBV3-1/TRBV3-2
CDR3 protein: CASSLTTGVQETQYF
CDR3 DNA: TGTGCCAGCAGCCTGACGACAGGGGTGCAAGAGACCCAGTACTTC

D gene: TRBD1
CDR3 length: 13
clone size: NA
J gene: TRBJ2-5
V gene: TRBV3-1/TRBV3-2
CDR3 protein: CASSQQGAKTQYF
CDR3 DNA: TGTGCCAGCAGCCAACAGGGGGCGAAGACCCAGTACTTC

D gene: TRBD1
CDR3 length: 14
clone size: few
J gene: TRBJ1-5
V gene: TRBV19
CDR3 protein: CASRLDRAGQPQHF
CDR3 DNA: TGTGCCAGTAGATTAGACAGGGCGGGTCAGCCCCAGCATTTT

D gene: TRBD2
CDR3 length: 18
clone size: NA
J gene: TRBJ2-7
V gene: TRBV28
CDR3 protein: CASSFYSPFPSGSYEQYF
CDR3 DNA: TGTGCCAGCAGTTTTTACTCCCCTTTCCCTAGCGGGAGCTACGAGCAGTACTTC

D gene: NA
CDR3 length: 11
clone size: NA
J gene: TRBJ2-7
V gene: TRBV6-5
CDR3 protein: CASSNPPWQYF
CDR3 DNA: TGTGCCAGCAGTAATCCCCCCTGGCAGTACTTC

D gene: NA
CDR3 length: 12
clone size: NA
J gene: TRBJ2-5
V gene: TRBV24-1
CDR3 protein: CATSDFGETQYF
CDR3 DNA: TGTGCCACCAGTGATTTCGGGGAGACCCAGTACTTC

D gene: TRBD1
CDR3 length: 14
clone size: once
J gene: TRBJ1-2
V gene: TRBV27
CDR3 protein: CASRPTGSSYGYTF
CDR3 DNA: TGTGCCAGCAGGCCGACAGGGTCTAGCTATGGCTACACCTTC

D gene: TRBD1
CDR3 length: 14
clone size: once
J gene: TRBJ1-1
V gene: TRBV19
CDR3 protein: CASSVDRGSAEAFF
CDR3 DNA: TGTGCCAGTAGTGTGGACAGGGGCAGCGCTGAAGCTTTCTTT

D gene: TRBD1
CDR3 length: 16
clone size: few
J gene: TRBJ2-7
V gene: TRBV7-3
CDR3 protein: CASSLRMGQGANEQYF
CDR3 DNA: TGTGCCAGCAGCTTAAGGATGGGACAGGGTGCGAACGAGCAGTACTTC

D gene: TRBD1
CDR3 length: 14
clone size: NA
J gene: TRBJ1-4
V gene: TRBV29-1
CDR3 protein: CSVELGTGNEKLFF
CDR3 DNA: TGCAGCGTTGAGTTGGGGACAGGGAATGAAAAACTGTTTTTT

D gene: NA
CDR3 length: 15
clone size: NA
J gene: TRBJ1-2
V gene: TRBV7-9
CDR3 protein: CASSSITTYHYGYTF
CDR3 DNA: TGTGCCAGCAGCTCCATTACGACATACCACTATGGCTACACCTTC

D gene: TRBD1
CDR3 length: 18
clone size: once
J gene: TRBJ1-1
V gene: TRBV18
CDR3 protein: CASSLWGTGGLMNTEAFF
CDR3 DNA: TGTGCCAGCTCACTATGGGGGACAGGGGGTTTGATGAACACTGAAGCTTTCTTT

D gene: TRBD1
CDR3 length: 14
clone size: NA
J gene: TRBJ1-5
V gene: TRBV28
CDR3 protein: CAGGDRGFSQPQHF
CDR3 DNA: TGTGCCGGGGGGGACAGGGGGTTTAGTCAGCCCCAGCATTTT

D gene: NA
CDR3 length: 14
clone size: NA
J gene: TRBJ1-5
V gene: TRBV5-4
CDR3 protein: CASSATGENQPQHF
CDR3 DNA: TGTGCCAGCAGCGCTACGGGGGAGAATCAGCCCCAGCATTTT

D gene: TRBD1
CDR3 length: 17
clone size: NA
J gene: TRBJ2-7
V gene: TRBV6-1
CDR3 protein: CASSESTGGSGSYEQYF
CDR3 DNA: TGTGCCAGCAGTGAAAGTACAGGGGGTTCAGGCTCCTACGAGCAGTACTTC

D gene: NA
CDR3 length: 13
clone size: NA
J gene: TRBJ1-1
V gene: TRBV12-3/TRBV12-4
CDR3 protein: CASSGGRGTEAFF
CDR3 DNA: TGTGCCAGCTCGGGGGGAAGGGGCACTGAAGCTTTCTTT

D gene: TRBD1
CDR3 length: 16
clone size: many
J gene: TRBJ1-5
V gene: TRBV11-2
CDR3 protein: CASSLGDRVLYQPQHF
CDR3 DNA: TGTGCCAGCAGCTTAGGTGACAGGGTACTGTATCAGCCCCAGCATTTT

D gene: NA
CDR3 length: 16
clone size: NA
J gene: TRBJ1-4
V gene: TRBV19
CDR3 protein: CASTDHRGVSNEKLFF
CDR3 DNA: TGTGCCAGTACCGATCATAGGGGTGTGTCTAATGAAAAACTGTTTTTT

D gene: TRBD1
CDR3 length: 16
clone size: NA
J gene: TRBJ2-3
V gene: TRBV5-1
CDR3 protein: CASSLGAGGYSDTQYF
CDR3 DNA: TGCGCCAGCAGCTTGGGGGCAGGGGGCTACTCAGATACGCAGTATTTT

D gene: TRBD2
CDR3 length: 16
clone size: NA
J gene: TRBJ2-6
V gene: TRBV7-9
CDR3 protein: CASSQGLVAGANVLTF
CDR3 DNA: TGTGCCAGCAGCCAGGGACTAGTTGCCGGGGCCAACGTCCTGACTTTC

D gene: TRBD1
CDR3 length: 15
clone size: NA
J gene: TRBJ1-5
V gene: TRBV19
CDR3 protein: CASSAQGQANQPQHF
CDR3 DNA: TGTGCCAGTAGTGCACAGGGGCAGGCAAATCAGCCCCAGCATTTT

D gene: TRBD2
CDR3 length: 13
clone size: NA
J gene: TRBJ2-5
V gene: TRBV7-3
CDR3 protein: CASSLTGGETQYF
CDR3 DNA: TGTGCCAGCAGCTTGACGGGAGGGGAGACCCAGTACTTC

D gene: TRBD1
CDR3 length: 13
clone size: once
J gene: TRBJ1-4
V gene: TRBV6-5
CDR3 protein: CASRGQGLEKLFF
CDR3 DNA: TGTGCCAGCAGGGGACAGGGGTTGGAAAAACTGTTTTTT

D gene: NA
CDR3 length: 13
clone size: NA
J gene: TRBJ2-2
V gene: TRBV29-1
CDR3 protein: CSVVIENTGELFF
CDR3 DNA: TGCAGCGTTGTTATAGAAAACACCGGGGAGCTGTTTTTT

D gene: NA
CDR3 length: 15
clone size: NA
J gene: TRBJ1-2
V gene: TRBV5-1
CDR3 protein: CASSLVVSGGDGYTF
CDR3 DNA: TGCGCCAGCAGCTTAGTCGTCAGCGGAGGGGATGGCTACACCTTC

D gene: NA
CDR3 length: 14
clone size: few
J gene: TRBJ1-3
V gene: TRBV12-5
CDR3 protein: CASGVGLSGNTIYF
CDR3 DNA: TGTGCTAGTGGTGTGGGACTCTCTGGAAACACCATATATTTT

D gene: TRBD1
CDR3 length: 14
clone size: NA
J gene: TRBJ1-4
V gene: TRBV7-9
CDR3 protein: CASSSVQGDEKLFF
CDR3 DNA: TGTGCCAGCAGCTCCGTACAGGGGGACGAAAAACTGTTTTTT

D gene: NA
CDR3 length: 14
clone size: NA
J gene: TRBJ1-2
V gene: TRBV15
CDR3 protein: CATSRDTLSYGYTF
CDR3 DNA: TGTGCCACCAGCAGGGACACTCTAAGCTATGGCTACACCTTC

D gene: TRBD1
CDR3 length: 14
clone size: NA
J gene: TRBJ1-6
V gene: TRBV27
CDR3 protein: CASSPGQGNSPLHF
CDR3 DNA: TGTGCCAGCAGCCCGGGACAGGGGAATTCACCCCTCCACTTT

D gene: NA
CDR3 length: 10
clone size: NA
J gene: TRBJ2-7
V gene: TRBV20-1
CDR3 protein: CSARGGEQYF
CDR3 DNA: TGCAGTGCTAGGGGGGGCGAGCAGTACTTC

D gene: NA
CDR3 length: 15
clone size: NA
J gene: TRBJ2-5
V gene: TRBV11-2
CDR3 protein: CASSLDSTTKETQYF
CDR3 DNA: TGTGCCAGCAGCTTAGATAGCACAACCAAAGAGACCCAGTACTTC

D gene: NA
CDR3 length: 15
clone size: NA
J gene: TRBJ2-1
V gene: TRBV28
CDR3 protein: CASSLEYLSADEQFF
CDR3 DNA: TGTGCCAGCAGTTTAGAGTACCTCTCGGCGGATGAGCAGTTCTTC

D gene: TRBD1
CDR3 length: 17
clone size: NA
J gene: TRBJ1-1
V gene: TRBV3-1/TRBV3-2
CDR3 protein: CASSPIETGTDYTEAFF
CDR3 DNA: TGTGCCAGCAGCCCTATTGAAACCGGGACAGACTACACTGAAGCTTTCTTT

D gene: NA
CDR3 length: 12
clone size: once
J gene: TRBJ1-2
V gene: TRBV5-4
CDR3 protein: CASSPQGYGYTF
CDR3 DNA: TGTGCCAGCAGCCCACAGGGCTATGGCTACACCTTC

D gene: NA
CDR3 length: 15
clone size: NA
J gene: TRBJ2-3
V gene: TRBV27
CDR3 protein: CASSPRQDPTDTQYF
CDR3 DNA: TGTGCCAGCAGTCCAAGACAGGATCCTACAGATACGCAGTATTTT

D gene: TRBD1
CDR3 length: 13
clone size: NA
J gene: TRBJ1-2
V gene: TRBV5-6
CDR3 protein: CASSRTGLNGYTF
CDR3 DNA: TGTGCCAGCAGCCGGACAGGGTTAAATGGCTACACCTTC

D gene: TRBD1
CDR3 length: 15
clone size: NA
J gene: TRBJ2-7
V gene: TRBV29-1
CDR3 protein: CSVDTGQGATYEQYF
CDR3 DNA: TGCAGCGTTGATACGGGACAGGGCGCAACCTACGAGCAGTACTTC

D gene: TRBD1
CDR3 length: 16
clone size: NA
J gene: TRBJ2-1
V gene: TRBV7-2
CDR3 protein: CASSHTRQGVYNEQFF
CDR3 DNA: TGTGCCAGCAGCCACACCCGACAGGGGGTCTACAATGAGCAGTTCTTC

D gene: TRBD1
CDR3 length: 13
clone size: NA
J gene: TRBJ1-1
V gene: TRBV7-9
CDR3 protein: CASSLEGAGEAFF
CDR3 DNA: TGTGCCAGCAGCTTAGAGGGGGCGGGTGAAGCTTTCTTT

D gene: NA
CDR3 length: 14
clone size: NA
J gene: TRBJ1-6
V gene: TRBV21-1
CDR3 protein: CASSTPGEYSPLHF
CDR3 DNA: TGTGCCAGCAGCACTCCAGGGGAGTACTCACCCCTCCACTTT

D gene: NA
CDR3 length: 17
clone size: NA
J gene: TRBJ2-7
V gene: TRBV19
CDR3 protein: CARVFVDSGMSSYEQYF
CDR3 DNA: TGTGCCAGGGTTTTTGTGGACAGCGGTATGAGCTCCTACGAGCAGTACTTC